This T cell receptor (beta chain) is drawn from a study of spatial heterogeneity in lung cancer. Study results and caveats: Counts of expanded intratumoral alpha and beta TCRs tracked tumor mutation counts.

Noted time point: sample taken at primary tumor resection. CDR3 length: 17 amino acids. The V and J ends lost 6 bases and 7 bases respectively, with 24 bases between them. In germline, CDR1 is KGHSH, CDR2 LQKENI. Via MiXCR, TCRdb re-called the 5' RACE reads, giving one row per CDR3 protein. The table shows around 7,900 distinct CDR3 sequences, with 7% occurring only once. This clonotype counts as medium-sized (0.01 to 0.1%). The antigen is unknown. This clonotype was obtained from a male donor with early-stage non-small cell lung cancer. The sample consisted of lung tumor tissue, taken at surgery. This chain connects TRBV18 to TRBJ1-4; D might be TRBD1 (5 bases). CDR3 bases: TGTGCCAGCTCCCGGCCCCCCCCGGCAGGGCGGGCTGAAAAACTGTTTTTT. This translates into CASSRPPPAGRAEKLFF.